The 9 T cell receptor beta chains below were found in one sample sequenced in a study of shared clonotypes between healthy human individuals. Assay: immunoSEQ multiplex PCR; the TCRdb copy retains only in-frame clones and omits some. The table lists about 990,000 clones, approximately 80% of them singletons. Material for sequencing was memory CD4+ T cells from PBMCs. The sample's subset: CD45RA-negative fraction. The source of these receptors is a man aged 18 to 30 in good health. Some clones in this sample may be carry-over from other donors' samples.

V is TRBV5-1 and J is TRBJ2-5, with TRBD2 identical over 13 bases. The CDR3 is 16 amino acids. Germline CDR1 SGHRS, CDR2 YFSETQ. Trimming took 4 bases from V and 2 from J; bases not matched to a gene: 5. CDR3 nucleotides: TGCGCCAGCAGCCCGGGACTAGCGGGATTACAAGAGACCCAGTACTTC. Translation gives CASSPGLAGLQETQYF.

CDR3 nucleotides: TGCGCCAGCAGCCAACGGGGGGGCGTTGGCAATCAGCCCCAGCATTTT. Protein sequence: CASSQRGGVGNQPQHF. The rearrangement links TRBV4-1 to TRBJ1-5, with a weak D call TRBD1 (6 bases). The V end was cut by 2 bases, the J end by 2 bases, with 13 bases between. CDR1 and CDR2 (germline): MGHRA, YSYEKL. CDR3 length: 16 amino acids.

In this sample, this clone turned up many times. This sample includes further DNA sequences coding for the same CDR3. The genes are TRBV5-1 and TRBJ2-2, with 7 positions matching TRBD2. CDR3 size: 16 residues. Trimming removed 1 base from V and 2 bases from J; junction bases left unmatched: 5. CDR1 and CDR2 from the germline V gene are SGHRS and YFSETQ. CDR3 in DNA: TGCGCCAGCAGCTTGACAAGCGGGGCCAACACCGGGGAGCTGTTTTTT. Protein sequence: CASSLTSGANTGELFF. Complete variable domain (other parts from reference TRBV5-1 and TRBJ2-2): KAGVTQTPRYLIKTRGQQVTLSCSPISGHRSVSWYQQTPGQGLQFLFEYFSETQRNKGNFPGRFSGRQFSNSRSEMNVSTLELGDSALYLCASSLTSGANTGELFFGEGSRLTVL.

This sequence joins TRBV14 and TRBJ1-5, with no clear D. V dropped 5 bases and J dropped 2 bases, with 7 bases sitting between them. From germline, CDR1 is SGHDN and CDR2 FVKESK. The CDR3 length is 13 residues. The CDR3 DNA sequence: TGTGCCAGCAGCGCCCACGGCAATCAGCCCCAGCATTTT. Translation gives CASSAHGNQPQHF.

The chain joins TRBV19 to TRBJ1-4; no clear D gene. V was pared by 6 bases and J by 4 bases, with 18 bases between. Per the germline V gene, CDR1 is LNHDA and CDR2 is SQIVND (reference sequence). The CDR3 runs 16 residues. The DNA for the CDR3 is TGTGCCAGTAGACGCCATCTGAGGACGGGTAATGAAAAACTGTTTTTT. Its protein product is CASRRHLRTGNEKLFF. Together with reference TRBV19 and TRBJ1-4, the CDR3 gives the full variable domain: DGGITQSPKYLFRKEGQNVTLSCEQNLNHDAMYWYRQDPGQGLRLIYYSQIVNDFQKGDIAEGYSVSREKKESFPLTVTSAQKNPTAFYLCASRRHLRTGNEKLFFGSGTQLSVL.

The genes are TRBV5-1 and TRBJ2-7; weak D call: TRBD1 (7 bases). The germline gives CDR1 SGHRS, CDR2 YFSETQ. The CDR3 totals 13 residues. V gave up 4 bases and J gave up 7 bases, with 15 bases separating them. The CDR3 bases are TGCGCCAGCAGCCAAGTCCCAGGGGGGGAGCAGTACTTC. Translating it yields CASSQVPGGEQYF.

The chain has TRBV30 and TRBJ1-5; D gene uncertain. This CDR3 comprises 17 residues. Trimming cost V 1 base and J 6 bases, with 22 bases left between them. Germline values: CDR1 GTSNPN, CDR2 SVGIG (reference sequence). The CDR3 DNA reads as TGTGCCTGGAGTGCAAACCCATTCCTCCGAAGGGTTCAGCCCCAGCATTTT. It encodes CAWSANPFLRRVQPQHF.

This clone was found a few times. The chain links TRBV28 to TRBJ1-4; TRBD1 matches at 10 bases. V lost 5 bases and J lost 6; bases outside the gene matches: 9. CDR3 length equals 16 residues. Germline values: CDR1 MDHEN, CDR2 SYDVKM. The DNA for the CDR3 is TGTGCCAGCAGTCCATTCGGGACAGGGGACTATGAAAAACTGTTTTTT. It yields the protein CASSPFGTGDYEKLFF.

The chain recombines TRBV7-2 with TRBJ2-3; 11 bases fit TRBD2. V was clipped by 5 bases and J by 2 bases; unmatched bases: 9. Germline CDR1 SGHTA, CDR2 FQGNSA. The CDR3 totals 17 residues. CDR3 DNA sequence: TGTGCCAGCAGCCTTGGACTAGCGGGCCCCGCCACAGATACGCAGTATTTT. Amino acid sequence: CASSLGLAGPATDTQYF.